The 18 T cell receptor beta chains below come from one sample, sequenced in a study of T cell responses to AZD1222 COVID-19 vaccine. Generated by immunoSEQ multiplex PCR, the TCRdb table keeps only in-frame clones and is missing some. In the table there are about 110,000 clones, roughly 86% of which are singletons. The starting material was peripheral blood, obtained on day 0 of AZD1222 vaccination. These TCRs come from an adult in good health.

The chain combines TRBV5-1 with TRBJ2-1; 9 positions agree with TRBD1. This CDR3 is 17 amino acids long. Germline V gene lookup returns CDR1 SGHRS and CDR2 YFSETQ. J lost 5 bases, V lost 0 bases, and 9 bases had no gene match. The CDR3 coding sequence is TGCGCCAGCAGCTTGGTATCTCGGGACAGGGTCGACAATGAGCAGTTCTTC. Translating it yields CASSLVSRDRVDNEQFF.

The CDR3 reads CASRLQENTEAFF. The DNA of the CDR3 is TGTGCCAGCAGGCTACAGGAGAACACTGAAGCTTTCTTT. The V and J genes are TRBV13 and TRBJ1-1; TRBD1 might be the D (5 bases). The V gene's germline CDR1 is PRHDT and CDR2 FYEKMQ (reference sequence). The CDR3 has 13 amino acids. V was shortened by 6 bases and J by 1 base, with 9 bases between the two germline ends. The variable domain in full, with the rest retrieved from reference TRBV13 and TRBJ1-1, is AAGVIQSPRHLIKEKRETATLKCYPIPRHDTVYWYQQGPGQDPQFLISFYEKMQSDKGSIPDRFSAQQFSDYHSELNMSSLELGDSALYFCASRLQENTEAFFGQGTRLTVV.

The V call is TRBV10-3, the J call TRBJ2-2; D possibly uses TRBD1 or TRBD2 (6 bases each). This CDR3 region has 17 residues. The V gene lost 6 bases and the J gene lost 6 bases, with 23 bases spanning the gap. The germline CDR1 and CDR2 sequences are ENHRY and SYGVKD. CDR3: CAIRGARDSNVPGELFF. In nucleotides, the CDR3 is TGTGCCATCAGGGGGGCCCGGGACTCTAACGTCCCCGGGGAGCTGTTTTTT.

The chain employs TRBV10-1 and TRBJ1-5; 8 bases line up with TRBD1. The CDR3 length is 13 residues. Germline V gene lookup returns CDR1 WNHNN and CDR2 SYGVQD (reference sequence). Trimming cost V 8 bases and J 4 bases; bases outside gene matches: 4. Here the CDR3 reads CASQGALNQPQHF. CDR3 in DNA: TGCGCCAGCCAGGGGGCTCTGAATCAGCCCCAGCATTTT.

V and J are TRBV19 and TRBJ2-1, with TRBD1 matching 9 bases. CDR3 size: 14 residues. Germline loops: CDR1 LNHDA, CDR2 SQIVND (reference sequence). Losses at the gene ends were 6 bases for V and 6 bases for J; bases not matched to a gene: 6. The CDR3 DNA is TGTGCCAGTAGAGGGGACAGGGCCTTCAATGAGCAGTTCTTC. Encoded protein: CASRGDRAFNEQFF.

CDR3 in DNA: TGTGCCAGCAGCTCCGCGGGTGGTGAAGCTTTCTTT. It yields the protein CASSSAGGEAFF. The chain recombines TRBV7-9 with TRBJ1-1; no definite D call. V gave up 4 bases and J gave up 7 bases, with 10 bases separating them. Germline V gene data show CDR1 as SEHNR and CDR2 as FQNEAQ (reference sequence). The CDR3 is 12 residues long.

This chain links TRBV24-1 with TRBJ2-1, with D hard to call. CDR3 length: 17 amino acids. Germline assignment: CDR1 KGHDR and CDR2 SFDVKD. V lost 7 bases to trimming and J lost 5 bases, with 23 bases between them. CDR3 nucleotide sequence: TGTGCCACCAGCCCAGAAAGGAGAATAGCTGAAGACAATGAGCAGTTCTTC. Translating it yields CATSPERRIAEDNEQFF.

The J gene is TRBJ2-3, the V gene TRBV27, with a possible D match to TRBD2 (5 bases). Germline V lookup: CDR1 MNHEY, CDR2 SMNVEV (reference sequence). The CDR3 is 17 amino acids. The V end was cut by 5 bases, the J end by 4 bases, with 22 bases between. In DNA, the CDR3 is TGTGCCAGCAGTGACCCCTCCCCCGGTGCGGGCCCAGATACGCAGTATTTT. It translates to CASSDPSPGAGPDTQYF.

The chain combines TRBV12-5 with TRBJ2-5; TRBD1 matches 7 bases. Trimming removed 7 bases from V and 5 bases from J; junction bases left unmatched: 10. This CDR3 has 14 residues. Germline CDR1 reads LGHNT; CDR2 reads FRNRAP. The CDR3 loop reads CASANGGQVETQYF. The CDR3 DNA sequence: TGTGCTAGTGCCAACGGTGGACAGGTCGAGACCCAGTACTTC.

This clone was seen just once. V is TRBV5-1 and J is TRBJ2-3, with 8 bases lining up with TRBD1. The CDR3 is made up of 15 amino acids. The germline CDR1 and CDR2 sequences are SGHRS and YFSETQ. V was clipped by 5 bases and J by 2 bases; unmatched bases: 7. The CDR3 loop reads CASRGWTGNTDTQYF. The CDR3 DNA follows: TGCGCCAGCAGAGGTTGGACAGGGAACACAGATACGCAGTATTTT.

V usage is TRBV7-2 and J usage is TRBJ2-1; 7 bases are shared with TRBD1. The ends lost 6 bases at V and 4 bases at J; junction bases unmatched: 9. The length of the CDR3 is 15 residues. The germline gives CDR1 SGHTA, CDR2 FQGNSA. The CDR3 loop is CASSSGQLGYNEQFF. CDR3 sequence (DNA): TGTGCCAGCAGTTCGGGACAGCTGGGGTACAATGAGCAGTTCTTC.

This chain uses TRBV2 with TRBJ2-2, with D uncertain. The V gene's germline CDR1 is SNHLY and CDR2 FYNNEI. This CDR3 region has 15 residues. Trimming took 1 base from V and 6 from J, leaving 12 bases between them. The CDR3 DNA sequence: TGTGCCAGCAGTGAAGGGTCTTTTGGCGCCGGGGAGCTGTTTTTT. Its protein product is CASSEGSFGAGELFF. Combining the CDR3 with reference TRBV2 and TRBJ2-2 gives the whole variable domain EPEVTQTPSHQVTQMGQEVILRCVPISNHLYFYWYRQILGQKVEFLVSFYNNEISEKSEIFDDQFSVERPDGSNFTLKIRSTKLEDSAMYFCASSEGSFGAGELFFGEGSRLTVL.

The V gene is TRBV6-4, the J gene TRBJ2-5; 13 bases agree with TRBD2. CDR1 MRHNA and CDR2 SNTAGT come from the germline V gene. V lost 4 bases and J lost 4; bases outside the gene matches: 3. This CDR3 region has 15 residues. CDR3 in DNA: TGTGCCAGCAGTGTCGGGACTAGCGGGGTAGAGACCCAGTACTTC. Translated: CASSVGTSGVETQYF.

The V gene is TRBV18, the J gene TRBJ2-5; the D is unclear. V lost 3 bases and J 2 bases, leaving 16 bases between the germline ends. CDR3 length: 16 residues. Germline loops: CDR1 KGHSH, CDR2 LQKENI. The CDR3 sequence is CASSPLRPRVQETQYF. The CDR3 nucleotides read TGTGCCAGCTCACCCCTCCGTCCCCGGGTACAAGAGACCCAGTACTTC. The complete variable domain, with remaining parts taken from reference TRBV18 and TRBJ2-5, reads NAGVMQNPRHLVRRRGQEARLRCSPMKGHSHVYWYRQLPEEGLKFMVYLQKENIIDESGMPKERFSAEFPKEGPSILRIQQVVRGDSAAYFCASSPLRPRVQETQYFGPGTRLLVL.

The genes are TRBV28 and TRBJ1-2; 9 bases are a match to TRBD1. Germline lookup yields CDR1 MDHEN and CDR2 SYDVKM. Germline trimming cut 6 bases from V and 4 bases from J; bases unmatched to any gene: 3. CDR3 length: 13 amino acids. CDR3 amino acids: CASRRQGVYGYTF. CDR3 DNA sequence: TGTGCCAGCAGGAGACAGGGGGTCTATGGCTACACCTTC.

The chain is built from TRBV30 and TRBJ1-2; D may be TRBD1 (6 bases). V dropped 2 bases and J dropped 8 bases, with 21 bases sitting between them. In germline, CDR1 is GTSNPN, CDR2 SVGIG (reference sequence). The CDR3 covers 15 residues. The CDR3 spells CAWSSTPGGQGGYTF. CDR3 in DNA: TGTGCCTGGAGTTCTACCCCGGGGGGGCAAGGGGGCTACACCTTC.

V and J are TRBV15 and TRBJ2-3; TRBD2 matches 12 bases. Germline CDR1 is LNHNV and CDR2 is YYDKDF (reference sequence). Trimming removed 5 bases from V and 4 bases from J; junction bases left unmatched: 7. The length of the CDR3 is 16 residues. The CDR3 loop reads CATSGGLAGIADTQYF. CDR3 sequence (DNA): TGTGCCACCAGCGGAGGACTAGCGGGGATCGCAGATACGCAGTATTTT.

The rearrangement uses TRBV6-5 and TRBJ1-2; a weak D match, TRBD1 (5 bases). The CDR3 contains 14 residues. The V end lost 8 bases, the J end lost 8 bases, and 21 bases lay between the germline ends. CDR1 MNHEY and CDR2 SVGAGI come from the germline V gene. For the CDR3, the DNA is TGTGCCAGCTTCCCCCCTTTGGGGGTCTCGGGCTACACCTTC. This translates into CASFPPLGVSGYTF.